The entry that follows covers one T cell receptor beta chain sequence. Its antigen is unidentified. Data came from immunoSEQ multiplex PCR; TCRdb stores just in-frame clones and leaves some out. The top ten clones hold around 11% of a sample with 6,000 to 9,500 clones, around 48% of them seen once. This CDR3 spans 12 amino acids. Germline CDR1 and CDR2: SGHAT and FQNNGV. The trim removed 5 bases at V and 10 bases at J, leaving 5 bases unmatched. The entry originates in a study of neoadjuvant anti-PD-1 for oral cavity cancer. Whole-study findings and limits: Higher pretreatment Treg/Th17 ratios tracked higher pretreatment blood clonality. Expansion of preexisting intratumoral clones was suggested to aid response.

The TCR was taken from a person aged 40-85 years with oral cavity squamous cell carcinoma. The chain is built from TRBV11-2 and TRBJ2-1, with 7 nucleotides matching TRBD2. The specimen comprised tumor tissue, sampled before nivolumab (anti-PD-1) treatment. The CDR3 here is CASSARAGEQFF. CDR3 bases: TGTGCCAGCAGCGCCCGAGCGGGAGAGCAGTTCTTC.